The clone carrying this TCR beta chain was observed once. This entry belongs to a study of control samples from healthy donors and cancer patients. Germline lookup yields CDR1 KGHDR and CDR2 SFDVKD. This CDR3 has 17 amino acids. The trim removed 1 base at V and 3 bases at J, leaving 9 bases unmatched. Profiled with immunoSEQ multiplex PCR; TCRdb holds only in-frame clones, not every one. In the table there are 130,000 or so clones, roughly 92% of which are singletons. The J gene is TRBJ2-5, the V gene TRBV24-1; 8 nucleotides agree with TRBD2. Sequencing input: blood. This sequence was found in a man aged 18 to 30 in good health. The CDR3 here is CATSDFSASGGKETQYF. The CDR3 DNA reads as TGTGCCACCAGTGATTTCTCTGCGAGCGGGGGAAAAGAGACCCAGTACTTC.